Each of the 14 T cell receptor beta chains below was sequenced from the same sample in a study of blood T cell repertoires in COVID-19. This table comes from immunoSEQ multiplex PCR, and its TCRdb copy is limited to in-frame clones, with some not included. This sample yields roughly 150,000 clones, of which over 60% are seen a single time; 3.5% to 4.5% belongs to the top ten. Sequenced material: peripheral blood. The receptors were gathered from an elderly woman with acute or convalescent COVID-19.

At least ten counts were recorded for this clone. Germline is not matched at one junction end, which may reflect a read error. V usage is TRBV7-7 and J usage is TRBJ2-1; 8 bases fit TRBD2. Germline loops: CDR1 SSHAT, CDR2 FNYEAQ (reference sequence). This CDR3 has 15 residues. The CDR3 reads CASSLRGGLGNEQFF. In DNA form, the CDR3 reads TGTGCTAGCAGCCTCCGGGGGGGCCTGGGAAATGAGCAGTTCTTC.

In its sample, this clone was seen once. The chain joins TRBV7-2 to TRBJ1-2; 9 bases are a match to TRBD1. The V gene end was trimmed by 4 bases and the J gene end by 8 bases; junction bases not matched to a gene: 5. This CDR3 contains 13 residues. Per germline, CDR1 SGHTA and CDR2 FQGNSA. This CDR3 reads CASSSRTGVGYTF. In DNA form, the CDR3 reads TGTGCCAGCAGCTCACGGACAGGGGTCGGCTACACCTTC.

The chain carries TRBV11-3 and TRBJ2-7, with 7 nucleotides matching TRBD2. Germline V gene lookup returns CDR1 SGHNT and CDR2 YENEEA. With 4 bases clipped from V and 6 bases from J, the junction kept 12 bases outside the gene matches. The CDR3 loop spans 15 amino acids. CDR3: CASSSSGGGVGEQYF. The CDR3 coding sequence is TGTGCCAGCAGCTCTTCGGGGGGTGGGGTAGGCGAGCAGTACTTC.

The gene calls are TRBV30 and TRBJ1-2; D may be TRBD1 (5 bases). CDR1 GTSNPN and CDR2 SVGIG come from the germline V gene (reference sequence). CDR3 length: 16 amino acids. The V end lost 0 bases, the J end lost 4 bases, and 18 bases lay between the germline ends. This chain's CDR3 is CAWSVMRLGRGYGYTF. The CDR3 DNA sequence: TGTGCCTGGAGTGTGATGAGGTTGGGGCGCGGCTATGGCTACACCTTC.

The chain couples TRBV19 to TRBJ1-5, with D hard to call. This CDR3 is 13 amino acids long. Germline CDR1 reads LNHDA; CDR2 reads SQIVND (reference sequence). V was cut by 3 bases and J by 5 bases, with 8 bases left in between. CDR3 loop: CASSMSEYQPQHF. CDR3 DNA sequence: TGTGCCAGTAGTATGTCTGAGTATCAGCCCCAGCATTTT.

V usage is TRBV7-9 and J usage is TRBJ2-1; TRBD2 agrees at 10 bases. J was trimmed by 4 bases and V by 5 bases; bases with no gene match: 11. Germline CDR1 is SEHNR and CDR2 is FQNEAQ (reference sequence). This CDR3 comprises 17 residues. DNA of the CDR3: TGTGCCAGCAGCACGGGTCCTAGCGGGAGTCGGTACAATGAGCAGTTCTTC. Amino acids: CASSTGPSGSRYNEQFF.

This CDR3 is CASSVEQGNIRAFF. CDR3 in DNA: TGTGCCAGCAGCGTAGAACAGGGGAACATAAGGGCTTTCTTT. V is TRBV9 and J is TRBJ1-1; TRBD1 matches at 7 bases. Trimming at V came to 0 bases and at J to 11 bases, leaving 10 bases not matched to a gene. Germline V gene data show CDR1 as SGDLS and CDR2 as YYNGEE. There are 14 residues in the CDR3.

This sequence joins TRBV11-2 and TRBJ2-7, with TRBD1 identical over 9 bases. Germline V gene sequence: CDR1 SGHAT, CDR2 FQNNGV. V gave up 5 bases and J gave up 3 bases; unmatched junction bases: 2. The CDR3 is 13 residues long. CDR3: CASSRDRVYEQYF. CDR3 bases: TGTGCCAGCAGCCGGGACAGGGTCTACGAGCAGTACTTC.

This clone was detected once. This rearrangement joins TRBV9 to TRBJ1-6; D is perhaps TRBD1 (5 bases). Trimming cost V 7 bases and J 0 bases, with 17 bases left between them. Looked up from germline, CDR1 is SGDLS and CDR2 is YYNGEE. This CDR3 has 17 amino acids. DNA for the CDR3: TGTGCCAGCCGAAAAGGGGCCGGGAGCTCCTATAATTCACCCCTCCACTTT. It yields the protein CASRKGAGSSYNSPLHF.

The chain employs TRBV10-3 and TRBJ1-3; 8 nucleotides line up with TRBD1. The CDR3 loop spans 14 amino acids. Trimming at V came to 6 bases and at J to 2 bases, leaving 3 bases not matched to a gene. Germline V gene sequence: CDR1 ENHRY, CDR2 SYGVKD. The DNA for the CDR3 is TGTGCCATCAGGGAGACAGGGGCTGGAAACACCATATATTTT. Its protein is CAIRETGAGNTIYF.

This clone appeared a single time. The chain couples TRBV7-3 to TRBJ2-1; 8 bases fit TRBD2. V lost 5 bases to trimming and J lost 6 bases; unmatched junction nucleotides: 12. The length of the CDR3 is 16 residues. Germline V gene lookup returns CDR1 SGHTA and CDR2 FQGTGA. Here the CDR3 DNA reads TGTGCCAGCAGCACCCTCAGCGGGGGAATATTCAATGAGCAGTTCTTC. This encodes CASSTLSGGIFNEQFF. Complete variable domain (other parts from reference TRBV7-3 and TRBJ2-1): GAGVSQTPSNKVTEKGKYVELRCDPISGHTALYWYRQSLGQGPEFLIYFQGTGAADDSGLPNDRFFAVRPEGSVSTLKIQRTERGDSAVYLCASSTLSGGIFNEQFFGPGTRLTVL.

V gene TRBV6-5 combines with J gene TRBJ1-5; D is perhaps TRBD1 (5 bases). CDR1 MNHEY and CDR2 SVGAGI come from the germline V gene. Trimming cost V 5 bases and J 7 bases, with 18 bases left between them. The CDR3 loop spans 15 amino acids. CDR3 DNA: TGTGCCAGCAGTCCTCAGGGAGGGGTGGGCCAGCCCCAGCATTTT. It yields the protein CASSPQGGVGQPQHF.

The rearrangement links TRBV6-2 or TRBV6-3 to TRBJ1-1; the D gene is possibly TRBD1 (5 bases). The V gene's germline CDR1 is MNHEY and CDR2 SVGEGT. This CDR3 is built from 16 residues. Trimming cost V 7 bases and J 1 base, with 19 bases left between them. CDR3 DNA sequence: TGTGCCAGCACCCCTACCGCCGGCAGGGCGAACACTGAAGCTTTCTTT. Its protein is CASTPTAGRANTEAFF.

The chain couples TRBV4-1 to TRBJ1-2; 7 bases match TRBD1. V shed 3 bases and J 8 bases; nucleotides not matched to a gene: 15. The germline V gene has CDR1 MGHRA and CDR2 YSYEKL. The CDR3 loop spans 16 amino acids. The CDR3 loop reads CASSQDAVQPGQGYTF. CDR3 nucleotide sequence: TGCGCCAGCAGCCAGGATGCCGTACAACCGGGACAGGGCTACACCTTC.